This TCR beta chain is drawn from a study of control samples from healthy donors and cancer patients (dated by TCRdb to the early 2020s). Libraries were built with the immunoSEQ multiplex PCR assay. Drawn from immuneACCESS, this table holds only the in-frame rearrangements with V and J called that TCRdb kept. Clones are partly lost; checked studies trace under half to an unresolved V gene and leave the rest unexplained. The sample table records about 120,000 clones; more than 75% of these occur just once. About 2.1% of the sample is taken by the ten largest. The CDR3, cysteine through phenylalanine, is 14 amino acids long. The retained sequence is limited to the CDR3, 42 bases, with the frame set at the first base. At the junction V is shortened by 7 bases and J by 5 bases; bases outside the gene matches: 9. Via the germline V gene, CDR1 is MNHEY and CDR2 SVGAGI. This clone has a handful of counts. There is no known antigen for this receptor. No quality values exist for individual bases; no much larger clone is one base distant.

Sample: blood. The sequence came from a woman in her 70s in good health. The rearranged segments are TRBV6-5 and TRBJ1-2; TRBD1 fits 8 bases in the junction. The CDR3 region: CASTQAGGDYGYTF. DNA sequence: TGTGCCAGCACCCAGGCAGGGGGCGATTATGGCTACACCTTC.